Listed below are T cell receptor beta chains from one sample, sequenced in a study of T-cell reconstitution after alpha-beta-depleted transplantation in children. TCRdb reprocessed the PCR reads via MiXCR and lists one record per CDR3 protein. The data show roughly 340,000 distinct CDR3 sequences, around 15% seen once. The sequenced sample was PBMCs, mostly from graft donor cells, obtained 360 days after TCRalphabeta/CD19-depleted stem cell transplant. Source of these receptors: a male patient aged 2 to 9 who had a stem cell transplant for acute lymphoblastic leukemia, so the T cells may come from the graft donor. CDR3s include the opening cysteine and the closing phenylalanine or tryptophan. A D gene is named only where the DNA matches it firmly. Clone size is not always given. Where it is, it says once, few, many or a class for expanded clones.

V gene	J gene	clone size	D gene	CDR3 protein	CDR3 DNA
TRBV28	TRBJ2-5	.	.	CASSFLRAGQETQYF	TGTGCCAGCAGTTTTCTCCGGGCAGGCCAAGAGACCCAGTACTTC
TRBV4-1	TRBJ2-1	.	TRBD2	CASSQRRLAGDNEQFF	TGCGCCAGCAGCCAACGTAGACTAGCGGGAGACAATGAGCAGTTCTTC
TRBV7-2	TRBJ2-1	few	TRBD2	CASSFERDEQFF	TGTGCCAGCAGCTTCGAGCGGGATGAACAGTTCTTC
TRBV2	TRBJ2-5	.	.	CASGSGGETQYF	TGTGCCAGCGGAAGTGGGGGCGAGACCCAGTACTTC
TRBV6-5	TRBJ2-1	few	.	CASSYSLSGVLNEQFF	TGTGCCAGCAGTTACTCGCTTTCGGGGGTCCTCAATGAGCAGTTCTTC
TRBV5-1	TRBJ2-7	few	.	CASSLGTVPHEQYF	TGCGCCAGCAGCCTGGGGACGGTCCCGCACGAGCAGTACTTC
TRBV28	TRBJ2-1	many	TRBD1	CASSHLLGTAYNEQFF	TGTGCCAGCAGTCACCTCCTCGGGACAGCTTACAATGAGCAGTTCTTC
TRBV15	TRBJ2-7	.	TRBD2	CATSRLAGASYEQYF	TGTGCCACCAGCAGACTAGCGGGAGCGTCCTACGAGCAGTACTTC
TRBV7-8	TRBJ2-1	.	TRBD2	CASSLELLAGPADEQFF	TGTGCCAGCAGCTTAGAGCTCCTAGCGGGACCTGCGGATGAGCAGTTCTTC
TRBV10-3	TRBJ2-5	few	TRBD2	CAVGTSGSTQYF	TGTGCCGTCGGGACTAGCGGGAGCACCCAGTACTTC
TRBV15	TRBJ1-1	.	.	CATLGGWDNANTEAFF	TGTGCCACCCTGGGGGGATGGGACAACGCGAACACTGAAGCTTTCTTT
TRBV10-3	TRBJ2-1	few	.	CAISGAAYNEQFF	TGTGCCATCAGTGGTGCAGCCTACAATGAGCAGTTCTTC
TRBV5-6	TRBJ2-1	.	.	CASSTTRRAYNEQFF	TGTGCCAGCAGCACCACACGGAGAGCATACAATGAGCAGTTCTTC
TRBV4-3	TRBJ2-2	.	TRBD2	CASSQSGIGLAGDGTGELFF	TGCGCCAGCAGCCAAAGTGGGATTGGACTAGCGGGAGATGGCACCGGGGAGCTGTTTTTT
TRBV5-4	TRBJ1-1	many	.	CASSLESRISMNTEAFF	TGTGCCAGCAGCTTGGAGTCTCGGATCTCCATGAACACTGAAGCTTTCTTT
TRBV4-2	TRBJ2-7	.	.	CASSQERWSSYEQYF	TGTGCCAGCAGCCAAGAAAGATGGAGCTCCTACGAGCAGTACTTC
TRBV10-3	TRBJ2-1	.	.	CAISELGSSNEQFF	TGTGCCATCAGTGAGTTAGGTAGCAGCAATGAGCAGTTCTTC
TRBV5-1	TRBJ2-5	few	.	CASSQGPYGGRAETQYF	TGCGCCAGCAGCCAGGGGCCGTATGGGGGGCGCGCAGAGACCCAGTACTTC
TRBV7-9	TRBJ2-5	.	.	CASSLAEGSSETQYF	TGTGCCAGCAGCTTAGCGGAGGGGAGCAGCGAGACCCAGTACTTC
TRBV6-2/TRBV6-3	TRBJ2-7	.	.	CASGRTPYEQYF	TGTGCCAGCGGGAGGACTCCCTACGAGCAGTACTTC
TRBV5-1	TRBJ2-1	.	.	CASSLESPENLVNNEQFF	TGCGCCAGCAGCTTGGAATCGCCAGAGAACCTTGTCAACAATGAGCAGTTCTTC
TRBV20-1	TRBJ2-7	.	.	CSASGPGDEQYF	TGCAGTGCTTCCGGGCCCGGCGACGAGCAGTACTTC
TRBV12-3/TRBV12-4	TRBJ2-1	many	TRBD1	CATTGTASYNEQFF	TGTGCCACAACCGGGACAGCATCCTACAATGAGCAGTTCTTC
TRBV21-1	TRBJ2-7	few	.	CASSKAWGDRDLYEQYF	TGTGCCAGCAGCAAAGCCTGGGGAGACAGGGACCTCTACGAGCAGTACTTC
TRBV4-3	TRBJ2-1	many	TRBD2	CASRRESSYNEQFF	TGCGCCAGCAGGCGGGAGAGCTCCTACAATGAGCAGTTCTTC
TRBV4-3	TRBJ1-3	few	.	CASSQDGQGHSGNTIYF	TGCGCCAGCAGCCAAGATGGGCAGGGTCATTCTGGAAACACCATATATTTT
TRBV15	TRBJ2-3	.	.	CATSKFGTTDTQYF	TGTGCCACCAGCAAATTCGGGACCACAGATACGCAGTATTTT
TRBV28	TRBJ2-3	few	TRBD1	CASRFPPGQGSTDTQYF	TGTGCCAGCAGATTCCCCCCGGGACAGGGTAGCACAGATACGCAGTATTTT
TRBV12-3/TRBV12-4	TRBJ2-3	many	TRBD2	CASSEGTTPTQYF	TGTGCCAGCAGTGAGGGGACTACTCCTACGCAGTATTTT
TRBV4-3	TRBJ2-4	few	.	CASSQDPYRGSGDIQYF	TGCGCCAGCAGCCAAGATCCCTATCGGGGGTCTGGGGACATTCAGTACTTC
TRBV21-1	TRBJ2-7	.	.	CASSYRDCTYEQYF	TGTGCCAGCAGTTACCGGGACTGCACCTACGAGCAGTACTTC
TRBV10-3	TRBJ2-3	few	TRBD2	CAISDPDGPAGVSDTQYF	TGTGCCATCAGTGACCCCGATGGTCCGGCGGGAGTTTCAGATACGCAGTATTTT
TRBV4-3	TRBJ2-2	few	.	CASSLWVFANTGELFF	TGCGCCAGCAGCCTGTGGGTCTTCGCGAACACCGGGGAGCTGTTTTTT
TRBV10-3	TRBJ2-3	many	.	CAISEGSDTQYF	TGTGCCATCAGTGAGGGATCAGATACGCAGTATTTT
TRBV18	TRBJ2-1	.	.	CASSPPGVNEQFF	TGTGCCAGCTCACCACCAGGGGTAAATGAGCAGTTCTTC
TRBV7-8	TRBJ2-7	.	.	CASSLLGRPNYEQYF	TGTGCCAGCAGCTTACTCGGTAGGCCGAACTACGAGCAGTACTTC
TRBV27	TRBJ2-1	few	.	CASSFYYHNEQFF	TGTGCCAGCAGTTTCTATTACCACAATGAGCAGTTCTTC
TRBV27	TRBJ1-1	.	TRBD1	CASSLRDRPWAEAFF	TGTGCCAGCAGTTTAAGGGACAGGCCTTGGGCTGAAGCTTTCTTT
TRBV4-3	TRBJ2-7	many	.	CASSQVYRGVSPPNF	TGCGCCAGCAGCCAAGTTTATAGGGGGGTGTCCCCCCCGAACTTC
TRBV29-1	TRBJ2-5	few	.	CSVGGPRETQYF	TGCAGCGTGGGGGGGCCTCGGGAGACCCAGTACTTC
TRBV7-9	TRBJ1-1	.	TRBD1	CASSTIRTGNTEAFF	TGTGCCAGCAGCACTATTCGGACAGGGAACACTGAAGCTTTCTTT
TRBV4-1	TRBJ2-7	.	TRBD1	CASSPGQGTFYEQYF	TGCGCCAGCAGCCCCGGACAGGGCACCTTCTACGAGCAGTACTTC
TRBV28	TRBJ1-2	.	.	CASSQDRTLLYGYTF	TGTGCCAGCAGTCAGGATCGAACTCTCCTCTATGGCTACACCTTC
TRBV10-3	TRBJ1-3	few	TRBD1	CAISGDRGNTIDF	TGTGCCATCAGTGGGGACAGGGGAAACACCATAGATTTT
TRBV24-1	TRBJ2-1	.	.	CATSDSSGKGSYNEQFF	TGTGCCACCAGTGATTCATCAGGGAAGGGGTCCTACAATGAGCAGTTCTTC
TRBV4-1	TRBJ1-6	many	.	CASSQGDGNSPLHF	TGCGCCAGCAGCCAAGGCGACGGGAATTCACCCCTCCACTTT
TRBV5-6	TRBJ1-3	.	.	CASSLWPRRGNTIYF	TGTGCCAGCAGCTTATGGCCCAGGCGTGGAAACACCATATATTTT
TRBV28	TRBJ1-3	few	.	CATRRTDYGNTIYF	TGTGCCACAAGGAGGACAGATTACGGAAACACCATATATTTT
TRBV5-1	TRBJ2-3	.	.	CASSLGYPAGTDTRYF	TGCGCCAGCAGCTTGGGTTATCCGGCCGGCACAGATACGCGGTATTTT
TRBV24-1	TRBJ1-2	.	.	CATSEGSDGYTF	TGTGCCACCAGTGAAGGGAGCGATGGCTACACCTTC
TRBV12-3/TRBV12-4	TRBJ2-7	.	TRBD1	CASSLSTGDYEQYF	TGTGCCAGCAGTCTATCTACAGGGGACTACGAGCAGTACTTC
TRBV12-3/TRBV12-4	TRBJ2-1	few	TRBD1	CASSFVAWDRYNEQFF	TGTGCCAGCAGTTTTGTGGCTTGGGACAGATACAATGAGCAGTTCTTC